This T cell receptor beta chain was profiled in a study of metastatic and nonmetastatic thyroid tumors. The wider study: Comparative analysis of repertoires was undertaken across blood and tumor or nodule tissue obtained from malignant and benign thyroid patients. Overall study results and limits: It was reportedly found that TCR beta diversity was significantly higher in malignant thyroid tumors than in benign nodules, a difference seen in both blood and tumor samples.

Patients were all untreated before their thyroid surgery. Trimming shortened V by 8 bases and J by 6 bases, and 16 bases separated the two germline ends. The CDR3 sequence is 13 residues long. Germline V lookup: CDR1 ENHRY, CDR2 SYGVKD. A remark on this clone: What it binds is not known.

Authors' methods: CDR3 differences across clinicopathological groups were used to build a distant-metastasis classifier for papillary thyroid cancer. TCRdb re-called the PCR reads via MiXCR. The V and J calls come from TCRdb's annotation, not from the publication. The sample shows about 5,100 clones, 25% to 30% of them seen only once. V usage is TRBV10-3 and J usage is TRBJ1-2, with TRBD1 as a possible D gene (6 bases). The source material was adjacent normal tissue. The TCR comes from a female donor with papillary thyroid cancer or a benign thyroid nodule (not recorded which). Some clones in this sample may be carry-over from other donors' samples. CDR3 sequence (DNA): TGTGCCATCGGGCAGACAGGTACGGATGGCTACACCTTC. It specifies CAIGQTGTDGYTF.